The next 27 T cell receptor beta chains were all read from a single sample in a study of human T cells and chemical hapten exposure. TCRdb re-analysed the RACE reads in MiXCR, keeping a single row per CDR3 protein. Of 85,000 to 100,000 distinct CDR3 sequences in the sample, 9.5% to 15% are singletons; the top ten hold roughly 2%. Time point specified: patch test 1, 2 weeks after DPC sensitization. Stated treatment: therapeutic diphenylcyclopropenone sensitization with weekly scalp DPC. The specimen was whole blood, collected in connection with sensitization to the hapten diphenylcyclopropenone (DPC). The receptors were sampled from a middle-aged woman with alopecia areata. Some clones in this sample may be carry-over from other donors' samples.

In this sample, this clonotype turned up many times. The chain uses TRBV10-3 and TRBJ2-5; the D gene is possibly TRBD1 (6 bases). The V end lost 6 bases, the J end lost 5 bases, and 16 bases lay between the germline ends. CDR1 and CDR2 from the germline V gene are ENHRY and SYGVKD. The CDR3 sequence is 14 residues long. CDR3 region: CAIRDSLGQETQYF. Written as DNA, the CDR3 is TGTGCCATCAGAGATTCTCTTGGACAGGAGACCCAGTACTTC.

A few counts support this clonotype. This chain uses TRBV28 with TRBJ1-5, with 8 nucleotides matching TRBD1. The V gene end was trimmed by 5 bases and the J gene end by 4 bases; junction bases not matched to a gene: 4. From germline, CDR1 is MDHEN and CDR2 SYDVKM. This CDR3 has 14 residues. CDR3 residues: CASSPGDRNQPQHF. The CDR3, as DNA: TGTGCCAGCAGTCCTGGGGACAGGAATCAGCCCCAGCATTTT.

The chain joins TRBV5-4 to TRBJ2-3, with TRBD2 matching over 7 bases. The length of the CDR3 is 13 residues. J was trimmed by 6 bases and V by 9 bases; bases with no gene match: 10. CDR1 and CDR2 (germline): SGHNT, YYREEE (reference sequence). Here the CDR3 DNA reads TGTGCCACCAATAGGGGAGCGGGGGATACGCAGTATTTT. Translating gives CATNRGAGDTQYF.

The chain employs TRBV28 and TRBJ1-4, with D unclear. This CDR3 region has 17 residues. V was clipped by 2 bases and J by 7 bases, with 20 bases between them. Germline CDR1 MDHEN, CDR2 SYDVKM. The CDR3 nucleotides are TGTGCCAGCAGTTTAAGGAGGGAGGTCCTGAAAATTGAAAAACTGTTTTTT. Its translation: CASSLRREVLKIEKLFF.

This chain links TRBV19 with TRBJ2-5; D unclear. CDR1 and CDR2 from the germline V gene are LNHDA and SQIVND (reference sequence). V was trimmed by 3 bases and J by 5 bases, leaving 10 bases between them. The CDR3 runs 13 residues. Written as DNA, the CDR3 is TGTGCCAGTAGTATGAGTGTGTCGGAGACCCAGTACTTC. This sequence encodes CASSMSVSETQYF.

This clonotype appeared a few times. V usage is TRBV28 and J usage is TRBJ2-7; no clear D gene. This CDR3 region has 11 residues. Germline CDR1 is MDHEN and CDR2 is SYDVKM. V was trimmed by 7 bases and J by 6 bases, leaving 10 bases between them. This CDR3 reads CASISLSEQYF. The CDR3 bases are TGTGCCAGCATTTCGTTAAGCGAGCAGTACTTC.

The chain uses TRBV11-3 and TRBJ1-3, with no clear D. The V and J ends lost 5 bases and 0 bases respectively, with 5 bases between them. The CDR3 is made up of 13 amino acids. Germline loops: CDR1 SGHNT, CDR2 YENEEA. CDR3 in DNA: TGTGCCAGCAGCGCCAACTCTGGAAACACCATATATTTT. It translates to CASSANSGNTIYF.

This clonotype occurred many times. The gene calls are TRBV29-1 and TRBJ2-7; no firm D call. Germline V CDR1 and CDR2: SQVTM, ANQGSEA. V lost 6 bases and J 6 bases, leaving 21 bases between the germline ends. This CDR3 is 14 amino acids long. CDR3 residues: CSVAVDRLFGEQYF. The CDR3 DNA reads TGCAGCGTCGCCGTAGACCGCCTTTTTGGCGAGCAGTACTTC.

This clonotype was counted at least ten times. V and J are TRBV28 and TRBJ1-4; no reliable D call. The V end was cut by 7 bases, the J end by 8 bases, with 20 bases between. This CDR3 comprises 15 residues. Looked up from germline, CDR1 is MDHEN and CDR2 is SYDVKM. The CDR3 reads CASTHKGGFREKLFF. The CDR3 bases are TGTGCCAGCACCCACAAAGGAGGTTTTAGGGAAAAACTGTTTTTT.

The chain recombines TRBV21-1 with TRBJ1-3. TRBV21-1 is given as a pseudogene. This CDR3 contains 13 residues. This CDR3 is CASSIDSGNTIYF. The CDR3 DNA reads TGTGCCAGCAGCATCGACTCTGGAAACACCATATATTTT.

This clonotype appeared many times. V usage is TRBV7-8 and J usage is TRBJ2-7, with 8 bases matching TRBD1. The CDR3 is 15 residues long. The ends lost 5 bases at V and 4 bases at J; junction bases unmatched: 10. CDR1 SGHVS and CDR2 FQNEAQ come from the germline V gene. This CDR3 is CASSPRPDRDYEQYF. In nucleotides, the CDR3 is TGTGCCAGCAGCCCAAGGCCGGACAGGGATTACGAGCAGTACTTC.

This clonotype turned up a few times. V usage is TRBV7-2 and J usage is TRBJ1-1; D not resolved. V was trimmed by 1 base and J by 8 bases, leaving 11 bases between them. CDR1 SGHTA and CDR2 FQGNSA come from the germline V gene. CDR3 size: 13 residues. The CDR3 protein is CASSLVSSPEAFF. CDR3 DNA: TGTGCCAGCAGCTTAGTGAGCAGCCCAGAAGCTTTCTTT.

This chain joins TRBV20-1 and TRBJ1-1, with TRBD1 matching 7 bases. Germline trimming cut 6 bases from V and 8 bases from J; bases unmatched to any gene: 12. CDR3 length: 13 amino acids. The V gene's germline CDR1 is DFQATT and CDR2 SNEGSKA (reference sequence). The CDR3 sequence: CSAPQAGGVEAFF. Here the CDR3 DNA reads TGCAGTGCCCCGCAGGCAGGGGGAGTAGAAGCTTTCTTT.

This clonotype was detected a few times. This chain joins TRBV19 and TRBJ2-1, with 8 bases lining up with TRBD2. The J segment lost 0 bases and the V segment lost 8 bases, leaving 3 bases of the junction unmatched. This CDR3 has 14 residues. Germline V gene sequence: CDR1 LNHDA, CDR2 SQIVND (reference sequence). The CDR3 reads CASESGSSYNEQFF. The CDR3 DNA follows: TGTGCCAGTGAGAGCGGGAGCTCCTACAATGAGCAGTTCTTC.

This clonotype was seen a handful of times. The chain couples TRBV6-2 or TRBV6-3 to TRBJ1-5, with D possibly being TRBD1 (5 bases). V gave up 8 bases and J gave up 0 bases, with 8 bases separating them. Looked up from germline, CDR1 is MNHEY and CDR2 is SVGEGT. The CDR3 runs 13 residues. Here the CDR3 reads CASQGNSNQPQHF. DNA for the CDR3: TGTGCCAGCCAGGGTAATAGCAATCAGCCCCAGCATTTT.

The sample holds a few counts of this clonotype. J is TRBJ2-1 and V is TRBV12-3 or TRBV12-4; 7 nucleotides align to TRBD1. After removal of 6 bases from V and 7 bases from J, the junction contained 12 bases not matched to a gene. The CDR3 is 15 residues long. This CDR3 reads CASSATWAGGNEQFF. CDR3 in DNA: TGTGCCAGCAGCGCCACATGGGCAGGGGGAAATGAGCAGTTCTTC.

As to this clonotype: A clone one base away is much larger, so this may be a read error. This chain links TRBV18 with TRBJ2-7; the match to TRBD2 covers 8 bases. Per the germline V gene, CDR1 is KGHSH and CDR2 is LQKENI. Trimming took 6 bases from V and 5 from J; bases not matched to a gene: 9. This CDR3 region has 14 residues. The CDR3 reads CASSQAGESNEQYF. The DNA of the CDR3 is TGTGCCAGCTCTCAAGCGGGAGAAAGCAACGAGCAGTACTTC.

V and J are TRBV29-1 and TRBJ2-1, with 9 bases matching TRBD2. J was trimmed by 0 bases and V by 4 bases; bases with no gene match: 16. Germline V lookup: CDR1 SQVTM, CDR2 ANQGSEA. The CDR3 has 19 residues. CDR3 loop: CSVGPGGLAGKSSYNEQFF. DNA of the CDR3: TGCAGCGTTGGTCCCGGCGGCCTAGCGGGGAAAAGCTCCTACAATGAGCAGTTCTTC.

V usage is TRBV20-1 and J usage is TRBJ2-1; TRBD2 agrees at 13 bases. This CDR3 contains 16 residues. V lost 1 base, J lost 9 bases, and 9 bases stayed unmatched. CDR1 DFQATT and CDR2 SNEGSKA come from the germline V gene (reference sequence). The DNA of the CDR3 is TGCAGTGCTAGAGTAGGTGGGACTAGCGGGATCCTTGAGCAGTTCTTC. Its translation: CSARVGGTSGILEQFF.

This clonotype showed up many times. The chain carries TRBV7-9 and TRBJ2-1; TRBD2 matches 7 bases. CDR3 length: 15 residues. Germline lookup yields CDR1 SEHNR and CDR2 FQNEAQ (reference sequence). After removal of 7 bases from V and 4 bases from J, the junction contained 10 bases not matched to a gene. CDR3 amino acids: CASTFVLALYNEQFF. The CDR3 DNA sequence: TGTGCCAGCACTTTCGTACTAGCGCTGTACAATGAGCAGTTCTTC.

The chain couples TRBV6-6 to TRBJ2-1; possibly TRBD1 for D (6 bases). Germline V lookup: CDR1 MNHNY, CDR2 SVGAGI (reference sequence). The CDR3 covers 14 residues. Trimming stripped 8 bases from V and 0 bases from J, with 11 bases between. CDR3 protein: CASEGTSSYNEQFF. The CDR3 region has the DNA TGTGCCAGCGAAGGGACATCCTCCTACAATGAGCAGTTCTTC.

In its sample, this clonotype was seen a few times. V usage is TRBV4-3 and J usage is TRBJ2-3; D gene uncertain. Germline loops: CDR1 LGHNA, CDR2 YSLEER. The CDR3 contains 18 residues. V was clipped by 0 bases and J by 0 bases, with 16 bases between them. This CDR3 reads CASSQDLVSASSTDTQYF. The DNA for the CDR3 is TGCGCCAGCAGCCAAGATCTAGTATCCGCCTCTAGCACAGATACGCAGTATTTT.

This clonotype was counted a few times. This chain links TRBV5-7 with TRBJ1-5; 10 positions match TRBD1. TRBV5-7 is an ORF, and what it does is uncertain. Trimming removed 4 bases from V and 7 bases from J; junction bases left unmatched: 14. The CDR3 loop spans 17 amino acids. CDR3 in DNA: TGTGCCAGCAGCCTGGGCCGACAGGGGGCGAGAACCCAGCCCCAGCATTTT. Translated: CASSLGRQGARTQPQHF.

This chain connects TRBV4-3 to TRBJ2-6; D gene uncertain. Germline CDR1 is LGHNA and CDR2 is YSLEER. With 1 base removed from V and 2 bases from J, the gap between germline ends came to 9 bases. The length of the CDR3 is 16 residues. CDR3 in DNA: TGCGCCAGCAGCCAAGCCCCGGATCCTGGGGCCAACGTCCTGACTTTC. Translating it yields CASSQAPDPGANVLTF.

The V and J genes are TRBV6-2 or TRBV6-3 and TRBJ2-2; D is possibly TRBD2 (5 bases). Trimming stripped 4 bases from V and 6 bases from J, with 9 bases between. From germline, CDR1 is MNHEY and CDR2 SVGEGT. The CDR3 spans 13 residues. The CDR3: CASSSQAAGELFF. The CDR3 bases are TGTGCCAGCAGTTCCCAAGCGGCCGGGGAGCTGTTTTTT.

This rearrangement joins TRBV15 to TRBJ1-2, with TRBD1 identical over 8 bases. V was pared by 0 bases and J by 4 bases, with 4 bases of the junction left unmatched. The CDR3 consists of 15 residues. Per the germline V gene, CDR1 is LNHNV and CDR2 is YYDKDF (reference sequence). The CDR3 is CATSRDPTGGYGYTF. CDR3 in DNA: TGTGCCACCAGCAGAGATCCAACAGGGGGCTATGGCTACACCTTC.

CDR3 loop: CASSPISDTQYF. CDR3 in DNA: TGTGCCAGCAGCCCAATATCAGATACGCAGTATTTT. This chain uses TRBV7-2 with TRBJ2-3; D is undetermined. Germline V CDR1 and CDR2: SGHTA, FQGNSA. This CDR3 is built from 12 residues. The V end was cut by 5 bases, the J end by 4 bases, with 7 bases between.